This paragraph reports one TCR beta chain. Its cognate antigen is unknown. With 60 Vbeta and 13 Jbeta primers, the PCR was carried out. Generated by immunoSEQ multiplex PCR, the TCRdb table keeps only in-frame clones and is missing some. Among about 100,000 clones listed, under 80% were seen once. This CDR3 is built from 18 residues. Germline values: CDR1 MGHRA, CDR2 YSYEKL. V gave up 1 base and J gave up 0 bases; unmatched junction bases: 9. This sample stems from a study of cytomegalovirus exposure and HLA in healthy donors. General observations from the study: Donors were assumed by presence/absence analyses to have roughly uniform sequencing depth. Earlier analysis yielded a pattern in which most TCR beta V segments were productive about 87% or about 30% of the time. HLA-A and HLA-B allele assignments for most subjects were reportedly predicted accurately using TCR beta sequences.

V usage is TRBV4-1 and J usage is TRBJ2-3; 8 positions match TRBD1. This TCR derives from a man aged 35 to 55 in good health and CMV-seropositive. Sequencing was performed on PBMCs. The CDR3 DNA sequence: TGCGCCAGCAGCCAAGGGGGGTTAACAGGGGGAAGCACAGATACGCAGTATTTT. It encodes CASSQGGLTGGSTDTQYF.